These 26 T cell receptor beta chains share one sample of origin, sequenced in a study of cytomegalovirus exposure and HLA in healthy donors. It was with 60 Vbeta and 13 Jbeta primers that the PCR ran. The protocol was immunoSEQ multiplex PCR, while the TCRdb copy is restricted to in-frame clones and leaves out a portion. The top ten hold around 3.7% of the sample, which has some 120,000 clones, 72% seen once. Sequenced: PBMCs. These receptors were taken from a man aged 30-40 years in good health and CMV-seronegative.

This clone has a handful of counts. The chain recombines TRBV5-1 with TRBJ1-1, with D possibly TRBD1 on 5 matching bases. CDR3 length: 14 amino acids. V was cut by 0 bases and J by 1 base, with 7 bases left in between. CDR1 is SGHRS, CDR2 YFSETQ, per germline. CDR3 sequence (DNA): TGCGCCAGCAGCTTGGACAGGCAGAACACTGAAGCTTTCTTT. Protein: CASSLDRQNTEAFF.

This sequence joins TRBV7-9 and TRBJ1-1, with 11 bases that match TRBD1. The CDR3 is 17 residues long. The germline V gene encodes CDR1 SEHNR and CDR2 FQNEAQ (reference sequence). J lost 0 bases, V lost 1 base, and 4 bases had no gene match. CDR3 DNA: TGTGCCAGCAGCTTAGGGACAGGGGGCGCTTTGAACACTGAAGCTTTCTTT. Amino acid sequence: CASSLGTGGALNTEAFF.

V is TRBV7-9 and J is TRBJ2-5, with 8 bases fitting TRBD1. V gave up 1 base and J gave up 0 bases; unmatched junction bases: 1. In germline, CDR1 is SEHNR, CDR2 FQNEAQ (reference sequence). The CDR3 has 15 residues. In nucleotides, the CDR3 is TGTGCCAGCAGCTTAGGGGACAGGTACCAAGAGACCCAGTACTTC. Protein product: CASSLGDRYQETQYF.

A note on this clone: The junction differs from germline at one of its ends, possibly a read error. This rearrangement joins TRBV7-9 to TRBJ1-6; D not resolved. The CDR3 length is 15 residues. Germline CDR1 and CDR2: SEHNR and FQNEAQ (reference sequence). This CDR3 is CASSLEAGGYSPLHF. The CDR3 nucleotides read TGTGCCAGCAGCTTAGAGGCAGGAGGTTATTCCCCCCTCCACTTT.

The V gene is TRBV6-6, the J gene TRBJ1-6; no reliable D call. V gave up 8 bases and J gave up 10 bases, with 15 bases separating them. The CDR3 covers 13 residues. CDR1 is MNHNY, CDR2 SVGAGI, per germline (reference sequence). Here the CDR3 DNA reads TGTGCCAGCCTCCGCGGGTACGACTCACCCCTCCACTTT. This translates into CASLRGYDSPLHF.

This clone appeared once. This sequence joins TRBV30 and TRBJ1-6, with D tentatively TRBD1 (6 bases). The CDR3 runs to 14 residues. Per germline, CDR1 GTSNPN and CDR2 SVGIG (reference sequence). Trimming cost V 6 bases and J 10 bases, with 19 bases left between them. The CDR3 region is CACLVGGQESPLHF. The CDR3 bases are TGTGCCTGTTTGGTGGGGGGGCAGGAATCACCCCTCCACTTT.

V is TRBV2 and J is TRBJ2-5; 7 nucleotides agree with TRBD2. Germline assignment: CDR1 SNHLY and CDR2 FYNNEI. The V gene end was trimmed by 10 bases and the J gene end by 2 bases; junction bases not matched to a gene: 13. The CDR3 is 15 amino acids. CDR3 DNA sequence: TGTGCCACCTTCCCTACAACCGGGGGGCAAGAGACCCAGTACTTC. Translation gives CATFPTTGGQETQYF.

V gene TRBV7-6 combines with J gene TRBJ2-5; the D gene is possibly TRBD2 (6 bases). Judging by the DNA end, TRBJ2-7 fits better; the J call may be wrong. The CDR3 loop spans 17 amino acids. CDR1 and CDR2 (germline): SGHVS, FNYEAQ. The DNA for the CDR3 is TGTGCCAGCAGCCGGTCTCCGGGCGGGGAACTTTCCTACGAGCAGTACTTC. Translation gives CASSRSPGGELSYEQYF.

The chain combines TRBV19 with TRBJ1-5; 7 bases agree with TRBD1. The J segment lost 4 bases and the V segment lost 4 bases, leaving 4 bases of the junction unmatched. From germline, CDR1 is LNHDA and CDR2 SQIVND (reference sequence). This CDR3 has 14 residues. The DNA for the CDR3 is TGTGCCAGTAGTACGACAGGGACTAATCAGCCCCAGCATTTT. Translation: CASSTTGTNQPQHF.

CDR3 sequence: CASSPSGDNEQYF. In DNA form, the CDR3 reads TGTGCCAGCTCACCGTCAGGGGACAACGAGCAGTACTTC. The rearrangement links TRBV18 to TRBJ2-7; a weak D match, TRBD1 (6 bases). Looked up from germline, CDR1 is KGHSH and CDR2 is LQKENI. V gave up 3 bases and J gave up 5 bases, with 11 bases separating them. CDR3 length: 13 amino acids.

In this sample, this clone turned up a few times. The V call is TRBV5-1, the J call TRBJ2-5, with D maybe TRBD1 (5 bases). V was clipped by 0 bases and J by 5 bases, with 14 bases between them. This CDR3 contains 15 residues. Germline V CDR1 and CDR2: SGHRS, YFSETQ. CDR3 coding DNA: TGCGCCAGCAGCTTGGCCCCCCAAGGGGCCGAGACCCAGTACTTC. Translated, it gives CASSLAPQGAETQYF.

The chain is built from TRBV27 and TRBJ1-2; tentatively, D is TRBD1 (5 bases). Germline values: CDR1 MNHEY, CDR2 SMNVEV (reference sequence). The V gene lost 6 bases and the J gene lost 3 bases, with 14 bases spanning the gap. The CDR3 is 14 residues long. CDR3 sequence (DNA): TGTGCCAGCAGCCTGGGGGGTGGCGACTATGGCTACACCTTC. Translating it yields CASSLGGGDYGYTF.

V is TRBV5-1 and J is TRBJ1-1; tentative D call: TRBD1 (6 bases). Trimming removed 4 bases from V and 4 bases from J, with 17 bases in between. The CDR3 extends over 15 amino acids. Germline V CDR1 and CDR2: SGHRS, YFSETQ. Here the CDR3 reads CASSAPGTRGTEAFF. In DNA, the CDR3 is TGCGCCAGCAGCGCTCCCGGGACAAGGGGCACTGAAGCTTTCTTT.

This clone was picked up a small number of times. The V call is TRBV20-1, the J call TRBJ1-1; tentatively, D is TRBD1 (5 bases). Germline CDR1 is DFQATT and CDR2 is SNEGSKA (reference sequence). This CDR3 has 11 residues. Trimming left V 3 bases short and J 8 bases short, with 10 bases between. DNA for the CDR3: TGCAGTGCTAGGGGGCAGGGCGAAGCTTTCTTT. The encoded protein is CSARGQGEAFF.

This chain links TRBV30 with TRBJ1-1; TRBD1 might be the D (6 bases). The CDR3 loop spans 13 amino acids. Germline values: CDR1 GTSNPN, CDR2 SVGIG (reference sequence). V lost 2 bases and J lost 10, with 17 bases in between. CDR3 DNA: TGTGCCTGGAGTCGGACAGTTAAAGGTGGAGCTTTCTTT. This sequence encodes CAWSRTVKGGAFF.

The chain uses TRBV15 and TRBJ2-3; 13 positions match TRBD2. Germline V lookup: CDR1 LNHNV, CDR2 YYDKDF (reference sequence). CDR3 length: 15 amino acids. The trim removed 4 bases at V and 6 bases at J, leaving 4 bases unmatched. The CDR3 reads CATSTGTSGVDTQYF. The CDR3 DNA sequence: TGTGCCACCAGCACCGGGACTAGCGGGGTCGATACGCAGTATTTT. Based on the CDR3 plus reference TRBV15 and TRBJ2-3, the full variable domain is DAMVIQNPRYQVTQFGKPVTLSCSQTLNHNVMYWYQQKSSQAPKLLFHYYDKDFNNEADTPDNFQSRRPNTSFCFLDIRSPGLGDTAMYLCATSTGTSGVDTQYFGPGTRLTVL.

The rearrangement uses TRBV9 and TRBJ2-3, with TRBD2 matching 8 bases. V was pared by 2 bases and J by 5 bases, with 13 bases of the junction left unmatched. This CDR3 contains 17 residues. Looked up from germline, CDR1 is SGDLS and CDR2 is YYNGEE. Here the CDR3 reads CASSVAPGPGREDTQYF. The DNA for the CDR3 is TGTGCCAGCAGCGTCGCTCCGGGACCCGGGAGGGAAGATACGCAGTATTTT.

This clone was counted a single time. The CDR3 sequence is CASSQDINNSPLHF. The CDR3 region has the DNA TGTGCCAGCTCACAAGACATCAATAATTCACCCCTCCACTTT. V is TRBV18 and J is TRBJ1-6; D not resolved. CDR3 length: 14 residues. Germline V gives CDR1 KGHSH, CDR2 LQKENI. Trimming pared 4 bases from V and 5 bases from J, leaving 9 bases between.

This chain links TRBV19 with TRBJ1-1; D is uncertain. Germline V gene sequence: CDR1 LNHDA, CDR2 SQIVND (reference sequence). The CDR3 is made up of 13 amino acids. V was cut by 4 bases and J by 3 bases, with 9 bases left in between. The CDR3 here is CASSKNRDTEAFF. The CDR3 DNA follows: TGTGCCAGTAGTAAGAACAGAGACACTGAAGCTTTCTTT. The variable domain in full, completed from reference TRBV19 and TRBJ1-1, reads DGGITQSPKYLFRKEGQNVTLSCEQNLNHDAMYWYRQDPGQGLRLIYYSQIVNDFQKGDIAEGYSVSREKKESFPLTVTSAQKNPTAFYLCASSKNRDTEAFFGQGTRLTVV.

The CDR3 loop reads CASRKDRYQPQHF. The CDR3, as DNA: TGTGCCAGCAGAAAAGACAGATATCAGCCCCAGCATTTT. The genes are TRBV27 and TRBJ1-5, with D maybe TRBD1 (5 bases). The CDR3 spans 13 residues. V was pared by 6 bases and J by 5 bases, with 11 bases between. The germline V gene has CDR1 MNHEY and CDR2 SMNVEV (reference sequence).

The rearrangement uses TRBV30 and TRBJ2-1, with TRBD2 identical over 16 bases. The CDR3 extends over 16 amino acids. CDR1 is GTSNPN and CDR2 is SVGIG in the germline V gene (reference sequence). V shed 4 bases, J shed 11 bases, and the junction held 11 bases outside the gene matches. CDR3 coding DNA: TGTGCCTGGACCGGGACTAGCGGGGGGGCCCACGGTCAGCAGTTCTTC. Its protein product is CAWTGTSGGAHGQQFF.

The chain joins TRBV14 to TRBJ1-1; no clear D. The germline V gene has CDR1 SGHDN and CDR2 FVKESK. The CDR3 length is 15 residues. Trimming shortened V by 0 bases and J by 1 base, and 9 bases separated the two germline ends. The CDR3 DNA sequence: TGTGCCAGCAGCCAAGAATTTGCAGGGAACACTGAAGCTTTCTTT. Amino acid sequence: CASSQEFAGNTEAFF.

The V gene is TRBV10-1, the J gene TRBJ2-1; 7 bases map to TRBD1. This CDR3 is 13 amino acids long. From germline, CDR1 is WNHNN and CDR2 SYGVQD (reference sequence). The V segment lost 7 bases and the J segment 7 bases; nucleotides outside the gene matches: 7. The CDR3 DNA reads as TGCGCCAGCAATCAGGGGGTAGGAAATGAGCAGTTCTTC. As protein: CASNQGVGNEQFF.

The chain recombines TRBV5-1 with TRBJ2-5, with 8 nucleotides matching TRBD2. There are 14 residues in the CDR3. The germline gives CDR1 SGHRS, CDR2 YFSETQ. Trimming cost V 6 bases and J 2 bases; bases outside gene matches: 6. The DNA for the CDR3 is TGCGCCAGCAATGAGGGACTAGTGCAAGAGACCCAGTACTTC. Translation: CASNEGLVQETQYF. The whole variable domain, remainder taken from reference TRBV5-1 and TRBJ2-5, is KAGVTQTPRYLIKTRGQQVTLSCSPISGHRSVSWYQQTPGQGLQFLFEYFSETQRNKGNFPGRFSGRQFSNSRSEMNVSTLELGDSALYLCASNEGLVQETQYFGPGTRLLVL.

This rearrangement joins TRBV15 to TRBJ1-3; D uncertain. The V end lost 3 bases, the J end lost 2 bases, and 11 bases lay between the germline ends. The CDR3 totals 15 residues. Germline CDR1 is LNHNV and CDR2 is YYDKDF (reference sequence). The CDR3 loop reads CATSSPADTGNTIYF. CDR3 DNA sequence: TGTGCCACCAGCAGTCCCGCAGATACTGGAAACACCATATATTTT.

V and J are TRBV27 and TRBJ2-3; the D gene is possibly TRBD2 (6 bases). V was clipped by 4 bases and J by 2 bases, with 19 bases between them. The CDR3 totals 17 residues. Germline CDR1 reads MNHEY; CDR2 reads SMNVEV (reference sequence). CDR3 nucleotide sequence: TGTGCCAGCAGTTATCGGACTATGGCGGGGATCACAGATACGCAGTATTTT. Its protein is CASSYRTMAGITDTQYF.